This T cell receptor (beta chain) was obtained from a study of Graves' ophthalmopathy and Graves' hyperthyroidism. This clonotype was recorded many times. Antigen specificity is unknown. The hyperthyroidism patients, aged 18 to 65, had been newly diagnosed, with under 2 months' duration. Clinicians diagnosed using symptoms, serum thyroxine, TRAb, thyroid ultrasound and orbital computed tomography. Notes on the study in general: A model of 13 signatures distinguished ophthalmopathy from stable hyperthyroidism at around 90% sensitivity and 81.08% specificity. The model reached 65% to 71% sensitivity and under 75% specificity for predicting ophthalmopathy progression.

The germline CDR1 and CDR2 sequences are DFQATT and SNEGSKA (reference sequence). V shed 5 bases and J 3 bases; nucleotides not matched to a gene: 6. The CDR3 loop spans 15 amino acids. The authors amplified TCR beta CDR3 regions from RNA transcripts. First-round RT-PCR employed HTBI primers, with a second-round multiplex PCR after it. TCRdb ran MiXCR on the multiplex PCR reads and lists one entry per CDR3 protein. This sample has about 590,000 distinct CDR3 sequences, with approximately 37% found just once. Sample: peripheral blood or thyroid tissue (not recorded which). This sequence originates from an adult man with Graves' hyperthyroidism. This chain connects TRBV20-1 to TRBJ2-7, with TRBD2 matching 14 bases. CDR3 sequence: CSARRTSGRFYEQYF. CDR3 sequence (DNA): TGCAGTGCTCGGCGGACTAGCGGGAGGTTCTACGAGCAGTACTTC.